The T cell receptor beta chain described here comes from a study of T cells after posttransplantation cyclophosphamide (dated by TCRdb to about 2016). Regarding the research as a whole: The study tracked T cell repertoire reconstitution by TRB sequencing after myeloablative bone marrow transplantation using posttransplantation cyclophosphamide as GVHD prophylaxis. Antigen receptor sequencing covered samples from about 40 PTCy-treated patients and approximately 15 of their related bone marrow donors. Blood from all 35 or so PTCy patients who had 1-year posttransplant specimens underwent TRB sequencing. In 3 patients, TRB sequencing was also performed on up to roughly 3 more blood samples taken 2 to 5.2 years after transplant, and in 4 patients, pretransplant blood was also TRB-sequenced. TRA and TRB clonality were tightly correlated in 9 or 10 samples, so subsequent TCR analyses focused on TRB only. Public TRB sequences were searched against a database of over 3,600 sequences associated with responses to pathogens, tumor antigens, self-antigens and alloantigens. Beyond this particular receptor, the publication reports: At 1-2 months, donor-recipient similarity was low but rose over the first year, and the later blood repertoires were often dominated by donor CD8+ memory clones. Across 45 or so patients, recipient CMV seropositivity and CMV reactivation were highly associated with TRB clonality; PTCy diversity was similar to CNI/methotrexate controls. The TRB repertoires of T cells infiltrating skin or GI tract showed only limited overlap with the TRB repertoires of T cells in blood.

Many counts were recorded for this clone. This clone's antigen is unknown. Base qualities are not at hand, and no much larger clone is one base apart. The treatment or condition label for this specimen denotes: high-dose cyclophosphamide on days +3 and +4 as single-agent GVHD prophylaxis. Busulfan and fludarabine conditioning, a related or unrelated marrow graft, and cyclophosphamide on days +3 and +4 were given to PTCy patients. PTCy-treated patients were drawn from a prospective multi-institutional clinical trial. Peripheral blood and bone marrow mononuclear cells were isolated by Ficoll-Hypaque density centrifugation and were cryopreserved. The CDR3 runs 16 amino acids, cysteine and phenylalanine included. Only the CDR3 region is kept as DNA, spanning 48 bases read in frame from base 1. The germline V gene sets CDR1 to SGHVS and CDR2 to FNYEAQ. Between the V and J ends, shortened by 5 bases and 6 bases respectively, the junction contains 21 bases.

TRB sequencing used genomic DNA with the immunoSEQ assay at survey resolution or the hsTCRB kit. Under the source paper's analysis protocol: The immunoSEQ software handled the initial read processing, while the LymphoSeq R package was used for the repertoire analyses. Clonality was computed as 1 minus normalized Shannon entropy; Gini coefficient was also calculated for each TRB dataset. To infer phenotypes in unsorted samples, TRB sequences from sorted subsets of the recipient or donor were mapped onto the unsorted samples of the same recipient. This is the immuneACCESS table as TCRdb keeps it, with only in-frame sequences that have V and J called. A part of the clones is gone; compared with another copy, unresolved V genes explain less than half, and the rest is unexplained. V and J calls and clone size are given by that table; D and trimming were obtained from the DNA. The table puts 24,000 or so clones in this sample, none counted just once. The top ten clonotypes cover 1.5% to 2% of the sample.

Recombination linked TRBV7-6 to TRBJ2-3, with a weak D call of TRBD1 (7 bases match). This receptor was taken from a young adult male patient who received an allogeneic stem cell transplant from a related donor, was CMV-positive, and had no GVHD. After a transplant, the donor of the graft may account for some T cells. The starting material was PBMCs, obtained after allogeneic stem cell transplant with posttransplant cyclophosphamide. The encoded CDR3 is CASSLLAGGPADTQYF. The sequence in DNA is TGTGCCAGCAGCCTTCTAGCAGGGGGGCCGGCGGATACGCAGTATTTT. The CDR3 plus the reference TRBV7-6 and TRBJ2-3 genes for the other parts give the full variable domain: GAGVSQSPRYKVTKRGQDVALRCDPISGHVSLYWYRQALGQGPEFLTYFNYEAQQDKSGLPNDRFSAERPEGSISTLTIQRTEQRDSAMYRCASSLLAGGPADTQYFGPGTRLTVL.